The entry below gives a single T cell receptor beta chain sequence along with its context. Its matching antigen is unknown. It may be a read error: a sequence one base away is much more abundant. The CDR3 is 10 residues long. The germline V gene encodes CDR1 SEHNR and CDR2 FQNEAQ (reference sequence). The entry originates in a study of neurological immune-mediated disorders. Study-wide results and caveats: CDR3 amino acid sequences of expanded clones were not shared across subjects, a result suggesting private repertoires in all groups. Among 34 multiple sclerosis patients, 18 had repertoires that phylogenetic grouping placed in one related-CDR3 cluster, a possible signature. For the multiple sclerosis repertoire cluster, an association with any clinical or MRI feature was absent.

TCRdb ran MiXCR on the 5' RACE reads and lists one entry per CDR3 protein. Seen here are 85,000 to 90,000 distinct CDR3 sequences, approximately 3.5% observed once, and the top ten hold around 3.1%. The sample taken for sequencing was PBMCs. The chain carries TRBV7-9 and TRBJ2-5; D is perhaps TRBD1 (5 bases). The sequence came from a woman in her 50s with multiple sclerosis. For the CDR3, the DNA is TGTGCCAGCGGACAAGGGACCCAGTACTTC. It codes for CASGQGTQYF.